The 13 T cell receptor beta chains given below trace back to one sample, sequenced in a study of monozygotic twins with inflammatory bowel disease. One entry per CDR3 protein, without DNA, is what TCRdb gives after re-calling the 5' RACE reads. In total, the table holds fewer than 450,000 distinct CDR3 sequences. The sample taken for sequencing was blood. These receptors came from a human donor with ulcerative colitis or Crohn's disease, or a healthy co-twin of an affected twin (not recorded which).

This chain links TRBV12-3 or TRBV12-4 with TRBJ2-7; the D gene TCRdb calls, TRBD1, cannot be checked with no DNA. The CDR3 length is 15 residues. CDR3 in amino acids: CASSPGGTPSYEQYF.

The chain uses TRBV12-3 or TRBV12-4 and TRBJ1-2; TCRdb picks TRBD1, but there is no DNA to check that call. The CDR3 consists of 15 residues. CDR3 sequence reads: CASSLDWGDDYGYTF.

The J gene is TRBJ2-3, the V gene TRBV4-1; there is no DNA to check the TCRdb D call of TRBD2. The CDR3 consists of 15 residues. Germline V gene lookup returns CDR1 MGHRA and CDR2 YSYEKL. The CDR3 sequence is CASSQAYGGVDTQYF.

This chain links TRBV4-1 with TRBJ1-2; the D call of TRBD1 rests on TCRdb alone, since no DNA is present to check it. CDR1 MGHRA and CDR2 YSYEKL come from the germline V gene. The CDR3 totals 14 residues. The CDR3 sequence: CASSPPHPGNGYTF.

The chain employs TRBV7-9 and TRBJ2-5; no DNA is available, so the TRBD1 call from TCRdb remains unchecked. CDR1 and CDR2 from the germline V gene are SEHNR and FQNEAQ (reference sequence). The CDR3 covers 16 residues. The CDR3 is CASSSTGTGNQETQYF.

J is TRBJ1-1 and V is TRBV5-6; TCRdb's assignment of TRBD1 cannot be checked, as there is no DNA. This CDR3 is 14 amino acids long. CDR1 SGHDT and CDR2 YYEEEE come from the germline V gene. The CDR3 reads CASSPTAINTEAFF.

The chain recombines TRBV12-3 or TRBV12-4 with TRBJ2-7; there is no DNA to check the TCRdb D call of TRBD1. CDR3 length: 17 amino acids. CDR3 region: CASSPTIPRTYFYEQYF.

The chain combines TRBV7-2 with TRBJ2-7. Germline V gene sequence: CDR1 SGHTA, CDR2 FQGNSA. The CDR3 has 14 amino acids. CDR3 residues: CASSFSSSLGEQYF.

The chain carries TRBV5-4 and TRBJ2-1. Per germline, CDR1 SGHNT and CDR2 YYREEE (reference sequence). This CDR3 is 16 amino acids long. The CDR3 sequence: CASSFGIGESYNEQFF. The entire variable domain, with the rest obtained from reference TRBV5-4 and TRBJ2-1, is as follows: ETGVTQSPTHLIKTRGQQVTLRCSSQSGHNTVSWYQQALGQGPQFIFQYYREEENGRGNFPPRFSGLQFPNYSSELNVNALELDDSALYLCASSFGIGESYNEQFFGPGTRLTVL.

J is TRBJ2-5 and V is TRBV4-1; TCRdb gives TRBD2 as the D gene, but with no DNA this cannot be confirmed. CDR3 length equals 17 residues. Looked up from germline, CDR1 is MGHRA and CDR2 is YSYEKL. The CDR3 sequence is CASSQGGLAGAQETQYF.

J is TRBJ1-1 and V is TRBV11-2. The CDR3 sequence is 12 residues long. Germline CDR1 and CDR2: SGHAT and FQNNGV. The CDR3 is CASSLARTEAFF.

The V call is TRBV19, the J call TRBJ1-1. The CDR3 covers 14 residues. CDR1 and CDR2 from the germline V gene are LNHDA and SQIVND (reference sequence). CDR3 amino acids: CASSLSPANTEAFF.

CDR3 sequence reads: CASSQAGNKSPEQYF. The chain uses TRBV16 and TRBJ2-7; checking the TCRdb D call of TRBD1 is not possible without DNA. CDR1 and CDR2 (germline): KGHSY, FQNENV. This CDR3 has 15 amino acids.